This T cell receptor beta chain derives from a study of CD8 T cells in ankylosing spondylitis. This clonotype was picked up many times. TCRdb fed the 5' RACE reads into MiXCR, producing one record per CDR3 protein. Here the sample spans about 36,000 distinct CDR3 sequences, about 5.5% being singletons. The sample comprised blood, either unsorted or a sorted T cell fraction (not recorded which). The sequence derives from a male donor with ankylosing spondylitis or in good health (not recorded which).

CDR3 region: CASSSHETSGSKLEQFF. Here the CDR3 DNA reads TGTGCCAGCAGCTCCCACGAGACTAGCGGGAGCAAACTTGAGCAGTTCTTC. The rearrangement joins TRBV7-3 to TRBJ2-1; 12 nucleotides align to TRBD2. The CDR3 contains 17 residues. Trimming cost V 4 bases and J 9 bases; bases outside gene matches: 13. CDR1 is SGHTA and CDR2 is FQGTGA in the germline V gene.